The sequence of this T cell receptor beta chain was determined in a study of blood T cell repertoires in COVID-19. Study summary: Acute and convalescent COVID-19 specimens originated in the United States, Italy and Spain. PBMCs, B-cell-depleted T cells, or T cells were the source of the cDNA or gDNA that made up the material.

Trimming pared 2 bases from V and 6 bases from J, leaving 20 bases between. The germline gives CDR1 SGHVS, CDR2 FNYEAQ. This CDR3 comprises 17 residues. Per the original methods: Researchers report that nucleated cell counts were estimated from reference gene primer amplification. TCRdb's table, derived via immunoSEQ multiplex PCR, lists solely in-frame clones and lacks some. D and trimming were read from the DNA, whereas the V and J calls and clone size are those reported in that table. The sample shows about 120,000 clones, around nine tenths of them seen only once. The clonotype was recovered from a human donor with acute or convalescent COVID-19. The donor label of this sample is uncertain. The chain joins TRBV7-6 to TRBJ2-1; D may be TRBD2 (5 bases). Sequencing was performed on peripheral blood. The CDR3 is CASSLMFGVLGGNEQFF. The CDR3 bases are TGTGCCAGCAGCTTAATGTTCGGGGTCCTAGGTGGCAATGAGCAGTTCTTC.